Each of the 27 T cell receptor beta chains below was sequenced from the same sample in a study of blood T cell repertoires in COVID-19. TCRdb keeps only in-frame clones here, not all; method: immunoSEQ multiplex PCR. This table holds 110,000 or so clones, roughly 82% found once. The sequenced material came from peripheral blood. Every receptor here comes from a woman between 40 and 55 years old with acute or convalescent COVID-19.

This rearrangement joins TRBV4-1 to TRBJ2-1; TRBD2 agrees at 10 bases. This CDR3 is built from 16 residues. After removal of 0 bases from V and 6 bases from J, the junction contained 5 bases not matched to a gene. The V gene's germline CDR1 is MGHRA and CDR2 YSYEKL. Here the CDR3 DNA reads TGCGCCAGCAGCCAAGAGGGAGCGGGGGGGCTCAATGAGCAGTTCTTC. This codes for CASSQEGAGGLNEQFF.

The genes are TRBV18 and TRBJ1-4; a weak D match, TRBD1 (5 bases). CDR1 KGHSH and CDR2 LQKENI come from the germline V gene. There are 15 residues in the CDR3. Trimming shortened V by 5 bases and J by 4 bases, and 14 bases separated the two germline ends. The CDR3 DNA follows: TGTGCCAGCTCAAAAATGACAGCCCATAATGAAAAACTGTTTTTT. This sequence encodes CASSKMTAHNEKLFF.

This clone came up a few times. The chain carries TRBV24-1 and TRBJ1-2, with 10 bases that match TRBD1. Per the germline V gene, CDR1 is KGHDR and CDR2 is SFDVKD. The junction had 5 bases not matched to a gene; V was cut back by 4 bases and J by 7 bases. The CDR3 contains 14 residues. The CDR3 here is CATSDGQGEVGYTF. The CDR3 nucleotides are TGTGCCACCAGTGACGGACAGGGGGAGGTTGGCTACACCTTC.

This clone was counted a few times. The chain joins TRBV19 to TRBJ2-1; 8 bases map to TRBD2. Germline lookup yields CDR1 LNHDA and CDR2 SQIVND (reference sequence). The CDR3 contains 15 residues. After removal of 6 bases from V and 4 bases from J, the junction contained 8 bases not matched to a gene. The CDR3 DNA reads as TGTGCCAGTAGGGTTACTAGCGGAGTATACAATGAGCAGTTCTTC. It translates to CASRVTSGVYNEQFF.

The CDR3 loop reads CASSPVSGDSYEQYF. The CDR3 nucleotides read TGTGCCAGCTCACCGGTAAGCGGGGACTCCTACGAGCAGTACTTC. The chain employs TRBV18 and TRBJ2-7, with 7 positions matching TRBD2. Per the germline V gene, CDR1 is KGHSH and CDR2 is LQKENI. Losses at the gene ends were 3 bases for V and 0 bases for J; bases not matched to a gene: 5. This CDR3 is 15 amino acids long.

This clone occurred once. This sequence joins TRBV5-8 and TRBJ1-1, with D possibly being TRBD1 (5 bases). Germline V lookup: CDR1 SGHTS, CDR2 YDEGEE. This CDR3 contains 15 residues. Trimming took 4 bases from V and 0 from J, leaving 13 bases between them. The CDR3 region has the DNA TGTGCCAGCAGCCGGGAGGGACCGATGAACACTGAAGCTTTCTTT. Translated, it gives CASSREGPMNTEAFF. Filled out from reference TRBV5-8 and TRBJ1-1, the complete variable domain reads EAGVTQSPTHLIKTRGQQATLRCSPISGHTSVYWYQQALGLGLQFLLWYDEGEERNRGNFPPRFSGRQFPNYSSELNVNALELEDSALYLCASSREGPMNTEAFFGQGTRLTVV.

The chain joins TRBV4-1 to TRBJ2-1; the match to TRBD2 covers 14 bases. The CDR3 is made up of 17 amino acids. Germline loops: CDR1 MGHRA, CDR2 YSYEKL. V lost 4 bases to trimming and J lost 7 bases; unmatched junction nucleotides: 9. In DNA form, the CDR3 reads TGCGCCAGCAGCCCCGGACTAGCGGGGGGACGGTGGAATGAGCAGTTCTTC. This gives the protein CASSPGLAGGRWNEQFF.

V gene TRBV3-1 (or the pseudogene TRBV3-2) combines with J gene TRBJ2-1; 12 nucleotides match TRBD2. Germline loops: CDR1 LGHDT, CDR2 YNNKEL (reference sequence). The V segment lost 4 bases and the J segment 6 bases; nucleotides outside the gene matches: 4. The CDR3 is 15 residues long. The CDR3 loop is CASSPLAGGANEQFF. Written as DNA, the CDR3 is TGTGCCAGCAGCCCTCTAGCGGGGGGGGCCAATGAGCAGTTCTTC.

This clone has a handful of counts. The rearrangement joins TRBV30 to TRBJ1-1; 7 bases are shared with TRBD1. Trimming at V came to 4 bases and at J to 3 bases, leaving 2 bases not matched to a gene. The CDR3 loop spans 12 amino acids. The germline V gene encodes CDR1 GTSNPN and CDR2 SVGIG (reference sequence). CDR3 sequence: CAWTTGHTEAFF. The CDR3, as DNA: TGTGCCTGGACGACAGGGCACACTGAAGCTTTCTTT.

Here the CDR3 reads CASTRAGGPTGELFF. The CDR3 coding sequence is TGTGCCAGCACCCGTGCGGGGGGGCCTACCGGGGAGCTGTTTTTT. V gene TRBV5-4 combines with J gene TRBJ2-2, with 9 bases that match TRBD2. The V and J ends lost 6 bases and 5 bases, in that order; junction bases with no gene match: 8. CDR3 length: 15 amino acids. Looked up from germline, CDR1 is SGHNT and CDR2 is YYREEE (reference sequence).

As concerns this clone: Other DNA sequences in the same sample also yield this CDR3. The chain employs TRBV11-2 and TRBJ2-5; TRBD2 might be the D (6 bases). The CDR3 length is 13 residues. The V and J ends lost 1 base and 4 bases respectively, with 7 bases between them. The germline V gene encodes CDR1 SGHAT and CDR2 FQNNGV. The CDR3 protein is CASSLVGGETQYF. The CDR3 DNA sequence: TGTGCCAGCAGCTTAGTGGGGGGAGAGACCCAGTACTTC. The whole variable domain, remainder taken from reference TRBV11-2 and TRBJ2-5, is EAGVAQSPRYKIIEKRQSVAFWCNPISGHATLYWYQQILGQGPKLLIQFQNNGVVDDSQLPKDRFSAERLKGVDSTLKIQPAKLEDSAVYLCASSLVGGETQYFGPGTRLLVL.

The genes are TRBV15 and TRBJ2-2; D not resolved. Trimming took off 8 bases at V and 5 bases at J, with 18 bases between the two ends. The CDR3 has 15 residues. Germline CDR1 is LNHNV and CDR2 is YYDKDF (reference sequence). CDR3 coding DNA: TGTGCCACCGCCCAAAGCCCCAAGGAGACCGGGGAGCTGTTTTTT. Its translation: CATAQSPKETGELFF.

The rearrangement joins TRBV29-1 to TRBJ1-1; TRBD1 agrees at 9 bases. This CDR3 has 16 residues. V was clipped by 3 bases and J by 10 bases; unmatched bases: 18. Per germline, CDR1 SQVTM and CDR2 ANQGSEA. The CDR3 region has the DNA TGCAGCGTTGATCCGGGACAGGGTTCAGGTGTGAGGAGAGCTTTCTTT. It encodes CSVDPGQGSGVRRAFF.

The V gene is TRBV10-2, the J gene TRBJ2-5, with 7 bases aligning to TRBD2. V trimming: 9 bases; J trimming: 5 bases; junction bases outside the gene matches: 12. Germline V lookup: CDR1 WSHSY, CDR2 SAAADI. The CDR3 consists of 14 residues. Here the CDR3 reads CASSNRLARETQYF. CDR3 bases: TGCGCCAGTTCGAACCGACTAGCTCGGGAGACCCAGTACTTC.

CDR3 nucleotides: TGTGCCAGCAGTTACTCGGTAGGCAGGGGTGATTCACCCCTCCACTTT. Its protein product is CASSYSVGRGDSPLHF. The rearrangement links TRBV6-5 to TRBJ1-6, with D perhaps TRBD1 (6 bases). CDR3 length equals 16 residues. CDR1 and CDR2 from the germline V gene are MNHEY and SVGAGI. Trimming removed 0 bases at V and 8 bases at J, with 14 bases between.

The genes are TRBV10-1 and TRBJ1-4; 7 bases map to TRBD1. Germline-derived CDR1 and CDR2 are WNHNN and SYGVQD (reference sequence). The CDR3 totals 16 residues. The J segment lost 4 bases and the V segment lost 0 bases, leaving 5 bases of the junction unmatched. The chain's CDR3 is CASSESGGQVNEKLFF. The DNA for the CDR3 is TGCGCCAGCAGTGAGTCCGGAGGACAGGTTAATGAAAAACTGTTTTTT.

This chain joins TRBV18 and TRBJ2-7; 8 bases map to TRBD2. The CDR3 runs to 14 residues. The junction had 6 bases not matched to a gene; V was cut back by 3 bases and J by 5 bases. Germline CDR1 KGHSH, CDR2 LQKENI. The CDR3 protein is CASSPSGGIHEQYF. CDR3 coding DNA: TGTGCCAGCTCACCGAGCGGGGGAATTCACGAGCAGTACTTC.

The table lists this clone with a count of one. The J gene is TRBJ2-7, the V gene TRBV6-5, with TRBD1 matching 9 bases. The germline V gene has CDR1 MNHEY and CDR2 SVGAGI. Trimming took 2 bases from V and 2 from J; bases not matched to a gene: 4. The CDR3 has 15 amino acids. CDR3 loop: CASSYTTGGAYEQYF. Here the CDR3 DNA reads TGTGCCAGCAGTTACACCACAGGGGGCGCCTACGAGCAGTACTTC.

V is TRBV19 and J is TRBJ2-7; perhaps TRBD2 as D (6 bases). Germline CDR1 and CDR2: LNHDA and SQIVND (reference sequence). This CDR3 has 14 amino acids. V shed 6 bases and J shed 2 bases, with 14 bases lying between them. The CDR3 sequence: CASSPRRGTYEQYF. DNA for the CDR3: TGTGCCAGTAGCCCCCGGCGGGGTACCTACGAGCAGTACTTC.

This clone was found once. The chain recombines TRBV19 with TRBJ1-1, with 8 bases that match TRBD1. The V and J ends lost 5 bases and 7 bases, in that order; junction bases with no gene match: 6. The CDR3 totals 13 residues. The V gene's germline CDR1 is LNHDA and CDR2 SQIVND (reference sequence). The chain's CDR3 is CASSEDRASEAFF. Here the CDR3 DNA reads TGTGCCAGTAGTGAGGACAGGGCGAGTGAAGCTTTCTTT. Full variable domain (remainder filled in from reference TRBV19 and TRBJ1-1): DGGITQSPKYLFRKEGQNVTLSCEQNLNHDAMYWYRQDPGQGLRLIYYSQIVNDFQKGDIAEGYSVSREKKESFPLTVTSAQKNPTAFYLCASSEDRASEAFFGQGTRLTVV.

This rearrangement joins TRBV7-2 to TRBJ2-7; D gene uncertain. The CDR3 consists of 15 residues. V was clipped by 5 bases and J by 3 bases, with 17 bases between them. Germline-derived CDR1 and CDR2 are SGHTA and FQGNSA. For the CDR3, the DNA is TGTGCCAGCAGCACCGCCTCCCATGGAGTCTACGAGCAGTACTTC. Its protein product is CASSTASHGVYEQYF.

The chain couples TRBV6-5 to TRBJ1-2; tentatively, D is TRBD1 (5 bases). The V end lost 7 bases, the J end lost 2 bases, and 14 bases lay between the germline ends. The length of the CDR3 is 14 residues. Germline CDR1 MNHEY, CDR2 SVGAGI. The CDR3, as DNA: TGTGCCAGCACCCCATTGTCAGGGAACTATGGCTACACCTTC. Protein sequence: CASTPLSGNYGYTF.

This chain's CDR3 is CASSKSPGQGRSYEQYF. The CDR3, as DNA: TGCGCCAGCAGCAAATCCCCGGGACAGGGACGCTCCTACGAGCAGTACTTC. The chain carries TRBV5-1 and TRBJ2-7, with 9 bases lining up with TRBD1. There are 17 residues in the CDR3. The ends lost 4 bases at V and 0 bases at J; junction bases unmatched: 11. Germline assignment: CDR1 SGHRS and CDR2 YFSETQ.

The chain has TRBV6-2 or TRBV6-3 and TRBJ2-3; perhaps TRBD1 as D (6 bases). Trimming stripped 5 bases from V and 3 bases from J, with 15 bases between. This CDR3 is built from 15 residues. Germline loops: CDR1 MNHEY, CDR2 SVGEGT. Here the CDR3 reads CASSLNRVGTDTQYF. CDR3 in DNA: TGTGCCAGCAGTCTTAACAGGGTCGGGACAGATACGCAGTATTTT.

The chain links TRBV6-4 to TRBJ1-5, with TRBD1 identical over 7 bases. The J segment lost 7 bases and the V segment lost 3 bases, leaving 3 bases of the junction unmatched. Germline V gives CDR1 MRHNA, CDR2 SNTAGT. The CDR3 consists of 13 residues. The CDR3 DNA reads as TGTGCCAGCAGTGAAGGGGGCGAGCAGCCCCAGCATTTT. Protein product: CASSEGGEQPQHF.

V usage is TRBV5-1 and J usage is TRBJ1-6; 8 nucleotides match TRBD1. The trim removed 0 bases at V and 6 bases at J, leaving 8 bases unmatched. In germline, CDR1 is SGHRS, CDR2 YFSETQ. The CDR3 runs to 17 residues. The CDR3 region has the DNA TGCGCCAGCAGCTTGGAGGTCACAGGGGGAGGTAATTCACCCCTCCACTTT. Protein product: CASSLEVTGGGNSPLHF.

The chain recombines TRBV27 with TRBJ2-2; perhaps TRBD2 as D (7 bases). V lost 6 bases and J 2 bases, leaving 19 bases between the germline ends. The CDR3 has 17 amino acids. The germline CDR1 and CDR2 sequences are MNHEY and SMNVEV (reference sequence). CDR3 DNA: TGTGCCAGCAGGGTGGTTTACGGGGGGCAAAACACCGGGGAGCTGTTTTTT. It specifies CASRVVYGGQNTGELFF.